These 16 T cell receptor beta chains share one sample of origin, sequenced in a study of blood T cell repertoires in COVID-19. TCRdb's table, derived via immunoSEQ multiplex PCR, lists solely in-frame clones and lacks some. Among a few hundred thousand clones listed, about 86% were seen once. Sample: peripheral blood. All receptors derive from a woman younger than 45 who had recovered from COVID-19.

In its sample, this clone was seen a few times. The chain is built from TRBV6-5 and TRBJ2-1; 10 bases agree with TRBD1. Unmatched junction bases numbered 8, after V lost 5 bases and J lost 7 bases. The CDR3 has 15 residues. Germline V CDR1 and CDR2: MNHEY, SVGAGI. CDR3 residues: CASSRAGTGENEQFF. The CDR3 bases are TGTGCCAGCAGTAGAGCCGGGACAGGGGAGAATGAGCAGTTCTTC.

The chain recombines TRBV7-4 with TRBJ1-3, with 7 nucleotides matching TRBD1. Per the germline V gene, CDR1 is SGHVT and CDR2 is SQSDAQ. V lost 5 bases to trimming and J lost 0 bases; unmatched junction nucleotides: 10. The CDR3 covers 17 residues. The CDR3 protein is CASSLRTGPFSGNTIYF. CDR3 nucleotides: TGTGCCAGCAGCCTGCGGACAGGACCCTTCTCTGGAAACACCATATATTTT.

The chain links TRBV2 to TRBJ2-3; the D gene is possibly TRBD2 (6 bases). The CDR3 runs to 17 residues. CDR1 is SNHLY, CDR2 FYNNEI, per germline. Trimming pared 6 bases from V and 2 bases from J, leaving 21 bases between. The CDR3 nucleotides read TGTGCCAGCAGGGCAGTTTCGTGGCTAGCGATCACAGATACGCAGTATTTT. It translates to CASRAVSWLAITDTQYF. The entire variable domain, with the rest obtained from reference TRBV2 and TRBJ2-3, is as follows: EPEVTQTPSHQVTQMGQEVILRCVPISNHLYFYWYRQILGQKVEFLVSFYNNEISEKSEIFDDQFSVERPDGSNFTLKIRSTKLEDSAMYFCASRAVSWLAITDTQYFGPGTRLTVL.

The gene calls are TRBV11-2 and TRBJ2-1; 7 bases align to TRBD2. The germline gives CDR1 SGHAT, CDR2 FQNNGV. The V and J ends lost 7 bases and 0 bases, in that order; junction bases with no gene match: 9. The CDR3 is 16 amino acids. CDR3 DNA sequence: TGTGCCAGCAATTACGTGGGCGGGAGCTCCTACAATGAGCAGTTCTTC. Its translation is CASNYVGGSSYNEQFF.

CDR3: CASSRTGEVGTEAFF. The DNA for the CDR3 is TGCGCCAGCTCCCGGACAGGGGAGGTTGGGACTGAAGCTTTCTTT. The chain is built from TRBV5-1 and TRBJ1-1, with 9 bases matching TRBD1. From germline, CDR1 is SGHRS and CDR2 YFSETQ. The CDR3 contains 15 residues. J lost 5 bases, V lost 7 bases, and 12 bases had no gene match.

CDR3 protein: CASSLPGVTQETQYF. DNA for the CDR3: TGTGCCAGCAGCTTGCCAGGGGTCACCCAAGAGACCCAGTACTTC. The rearrangement joins TRBV5-4 to TRBJ2-5; D might be TRBD1 (6 bases). V was trimmed by 1 base and J by 1 base, leaving 11 bases between them. The CDR3 length is 15 residues. Germline CDR1 is SGHNT and CDR2 is YYREEE (reference sequence).

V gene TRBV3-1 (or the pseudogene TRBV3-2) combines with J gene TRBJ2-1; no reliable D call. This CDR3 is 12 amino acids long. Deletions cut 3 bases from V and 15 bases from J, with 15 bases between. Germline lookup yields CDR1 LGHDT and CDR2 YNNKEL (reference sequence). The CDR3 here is CASSHSLTPRFF. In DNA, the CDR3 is TGTGCCAGCAGCCATTCTCTGACACCGCGGTTCTTC.

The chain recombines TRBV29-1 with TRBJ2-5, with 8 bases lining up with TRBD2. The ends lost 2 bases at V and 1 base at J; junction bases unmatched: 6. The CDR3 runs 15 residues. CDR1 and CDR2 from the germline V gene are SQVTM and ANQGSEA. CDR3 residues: CSVERVAGPQETQYF. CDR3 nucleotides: TGCAGCGTTGAAAGGGTAGCGGGGCCCCAAGAGACCCAGTACTTC. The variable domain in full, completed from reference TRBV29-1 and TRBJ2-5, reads SAVISQKPSRDICQRGTSLTIQCQVDSQVTMMFWYRQQPGQSLTLIATANQGSEATYESGFVIDKFPISRPNLTFSTLTVSNMSPEDSSIYLCSVERVAGPQETQYFGPGTRLLVL.

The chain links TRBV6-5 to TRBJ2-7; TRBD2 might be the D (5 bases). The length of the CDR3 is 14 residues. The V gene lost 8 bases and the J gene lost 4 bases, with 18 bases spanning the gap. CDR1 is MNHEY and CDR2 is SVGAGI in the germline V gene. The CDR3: CASVRTGSPYEQYF. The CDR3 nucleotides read TGTGCCAGCGTCCGGACGGGAAGCCCTTACGAGCAGTACTTC.

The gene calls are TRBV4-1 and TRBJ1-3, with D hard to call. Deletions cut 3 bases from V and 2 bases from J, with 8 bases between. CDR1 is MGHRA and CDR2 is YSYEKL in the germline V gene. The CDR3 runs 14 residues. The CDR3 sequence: CASSHLGAGNTIYF. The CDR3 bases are TGCGCCAGCAGCCACCTCGGTGCTGGAAACACCATATATTTT.

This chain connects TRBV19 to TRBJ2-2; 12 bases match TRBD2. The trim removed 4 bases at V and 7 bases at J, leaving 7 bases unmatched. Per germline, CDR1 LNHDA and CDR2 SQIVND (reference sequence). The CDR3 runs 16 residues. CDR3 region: CASSTRPSGRDGELFF. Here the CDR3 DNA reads TGTGCCAGTAGTACCCGTCCTAGCGGGAGGGACGGGGAGCTGTTTTTT.

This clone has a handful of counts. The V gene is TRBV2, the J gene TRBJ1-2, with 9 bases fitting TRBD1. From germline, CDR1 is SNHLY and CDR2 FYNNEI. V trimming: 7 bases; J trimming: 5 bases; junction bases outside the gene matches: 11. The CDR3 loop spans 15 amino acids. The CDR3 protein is CASTKYMDRGYGYTF. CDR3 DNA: TGTGCCAGCACCAAATATATGGACAGGGGTTATGGCTACACCTTC.

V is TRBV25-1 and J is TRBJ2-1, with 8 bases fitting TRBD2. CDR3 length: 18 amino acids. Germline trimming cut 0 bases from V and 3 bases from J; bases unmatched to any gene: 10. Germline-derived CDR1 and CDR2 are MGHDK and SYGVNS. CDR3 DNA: TGTGCCAGCAGTGAATATCCCCGGACTAGCAGGGGCTACAATGAGCAGTTCTTC. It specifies CASSEYPRTSRGYNEQFF.

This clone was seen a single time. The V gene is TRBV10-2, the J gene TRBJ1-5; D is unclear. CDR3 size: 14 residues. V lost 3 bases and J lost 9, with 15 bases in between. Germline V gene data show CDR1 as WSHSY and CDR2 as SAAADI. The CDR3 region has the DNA TGCGCCAGCAGTGATTGGAGGCGGCAGAGGCCCCAGCATTTT. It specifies CASSDWRRQRPQHF.

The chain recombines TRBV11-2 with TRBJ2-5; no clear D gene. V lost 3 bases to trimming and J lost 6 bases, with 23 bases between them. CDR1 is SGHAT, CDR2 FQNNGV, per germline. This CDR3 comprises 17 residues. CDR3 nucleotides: TGTGCCAGCAGCTTCGGCTTCGGCAGGTCGTCGAAGAAGACCCAGTACTTC. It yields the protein CASSFGFGRSSKKTQYF.

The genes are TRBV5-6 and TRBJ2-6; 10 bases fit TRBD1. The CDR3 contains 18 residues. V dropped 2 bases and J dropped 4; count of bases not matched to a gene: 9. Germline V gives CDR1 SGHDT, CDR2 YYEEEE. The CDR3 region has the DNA TGTGCCAGCAGCTTACCCGGGACAGGGGCGGGCGGGGCCAACGTCCTGACTTTC. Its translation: CASSLPGTGAGGANVLTF.